Shown below are 8 T cell receptor beta chains from a single sample sequenced in a study of blood T cell repertoires in COVID-19. Sequencing used immunoSEQ multiplex PCR; TCRdb keeps in-frame clones, though not all of them. The sample gives some 190,000 clones, approximately 86% of which show up once; 1.5% is in the top ten. The sequenced material came from peripheral blood. Receptors were obtained from a man between 18 and 29 years old with active or convalescent COVID-19.

This clone was found a few times. V gene TRBV4-3 combines with J gene TRBJ2-7; D may be TRBD2 (6 bases). The V end was cut by 2 bases, the J end by 5 bases, with 16 bases between. This CDR3 contains 15 residues. CDR1 and CDR2 (germline): LGHNA, YSLEER. The CDR3 coding sequence is TGCGCCAGCAGCCAACTGTTGGGATCGGGGGACGAGCAGTACTTC. This codes for CASSQLLGSGDEQYF.

The CDR3: CASSSAGEGKTQYF. The DNA of the CDR3 is TGTGCCAGCAGCTCCGCGGGAGAAGGAAAGACCCAGTACTTC. The V call is TRBV7-2, the J call TRBJ2-5; TRBD2 agrees at 7 bases. The V segment lost 4 bases and the J segment 6 bases; nucleotides outside the gene matches: 8. Germline CDR1 is SGHTA and CDR2 is FQGNSA. The length of the CDR3 is 14 residues. The full variable domain, completed using reference TRBV7-2 and TRBJ2-5, is GAGVSQSPSNKVTEKGKDVELRCDPISGHTALYWYRQSLGQGLEFLIYFQGNSAPDKSGLPSDRFSAERTGGSVSTLTIQRTQQEDSAVYLCASSSAGEGKTQYFGPGTRLLVL.

The chain uses TRBV18 and TRBJ2-7; the D gene is possibly TRBD2 (6 bases). Germline CDR1 and CDR2: KGHSH and LQKENI. Trimming shortened V by 6 bases and J by 6 bases, and 18 bases separated the two germline ends. The CDR3 extends over 14 amino acids. The CDR3 DNA sequence: TGTGCCAGCTCCCGAGTGGGACTCTTAGGCGAGCAGTACTTC. Translation gives CASSRVGLLGEQYF.

V gene TRBV7-2 combines with J gene TRBJ2-3; the D gene is possibly TRBD2 (6 bases). CDR3 length: 16 amino acids. Trimming took 5 bases from V and 1 from J, leaving 16 bases between them. Germline V lookup: CDR1 SGHTA, CDR2 FQGNSA. CDR3 bases: TGTGCCAGCAGCCCTAGACTAGGCGGGGGCACAGATACGCAGTATTTT. Its protein is CASSPRLGGGTDTQYF.

This sequence joins TRBV18 and TRBJ1-1, with D possibly being TRBD1 (6 bases). Trimming pared 4 bases from V and 5 bases from J, leaving 14 bases between. The V gene's germline CDR1 is KGHSH and CDR2 LQKENI. The CDR3 runs to 14 residues. The CDR3 is CASSQQGLGTEAFF. The CDR3 DNA sequence: TGTGCCAGCTCACAACAGGGCTTAGGGACTGAAGCTTTCTTT.

This rearrangement joins TRBV27 to TRBJ2-1; D might be TRBD1 (5 bases). The CDR3 loop spans 13 amino acids. The germline V and J ends were trimmed by 0 bases and 15 bases, with 15 bases remaining between them. Germline V CDR1 and CDR2: MNHEY, SMNVEV (reference sequence). This CDR3 reads CASSLSIYNGAFF. The CDR3 coding sequence is TGTGCCAGCAGTTTATCGATCTATAATGGGGCGTTCTTC.

This clone appeared a few times. The rearrangement uses TRBV12-5 and TRBJ1-5; D uncertain. V lost 0 bases and J 6 bases, leaving 6 bases between the germline ends. Germline V CDR1 and CDR2: LGHNT, FRNRAP. The CDR3 extends over 13 amino acids. The CDR3 is CASGLVRGQPQHF. In DNA form, the CDR3 reads TGTGCTAGTGGTTTGGTACGAGGTCAGCCCCAGCATTTT.

The gene calls are TRBV5-1 and TRBJ2-5; 7 nucleotides match TRBD2. The CDR3 has 15 amino acids. CDR1 is SGHRS, CDR2 YFSETQ, per germline. The trim removed 1 base at V and 1 base at J, leaving 4 bases unmatched. CDR3 protein: CASSLRASGQETQYF. CDR3 nucleotides: TGCGCCAGCAGCTTGCGGGCTAGCGGCCAAGAGACCCAGTACTTC. Together with reference TRBV5-1 and TRBJ2-5, the CDR3 gives the full variable domain: KAGVTQTPRYLIKTRGQQVTLSCSPISGHRSVSWYQQTPGQGLQFLFEYFSETQRNKGNFPGRFSGRQFSNSRSEMNVSTLELGDSALYLCASSLRASGQETQYFGPGTRLLVL.